What follows are 22 T cell receptor beta chains derived from one specimen sequenced in a study of naive and memory T cell subsets (dated by TCRdb to about 2017). Library generation was performed with UMI-ligation and nested PCR. TCRdb names Illumina MiSeq as the instrument used. An equimolar mix of two oligonucleotides covering both TRBC1 and TRBC2 was used as the beta constant-region primer. Four rounds of PCR were used to amplify ligated cDNA, with nested alpha and beta constant-region primers being used together with the SP2 primer. TCRdb applied fastp at Q25 and MiXCR to the public reads, then kept only in-frame beta chains. Every entry covers one CDR3 protein and lists the most common genes and DNA from its rows. The sample profile shows over 20,000 distinct CDR3 sequences; over 7% of them were found once. The ten largest account for 22% of the sample. The sequencing sample was made of central memory CD8+ T cells from blood. The cell subset or site label here, explained by the study, means: central memory, CD45RA- CD27+. The receptors were sampled from a human donor in good health.

The rearrangement joins TRBV28 to TRBJ2-7; 9 positions agree with TRBD1. The germline V gene encodes CDR1 MDHEN and CDR2 SYDVKM. V trimming: 4 bases; J trimming: 3 bases; junction bases outside the gene matches: 7. CDR3 length: 15 residues. The CDR3 DNA is TGTGCCAGCAGTTCCCCGGGACAGGGAATCTACGAGCAGTACTTC. It yields the protein CASSSPGQGIYEQYF.

The sample holds a few counts of this clonotype. The DNA of the CDR3 is TGCGCCAGCAGACGCGGGAATGAGCAGTTCTTC. Translation: CASRRGNEQFF. The gene calls are TRBV5-1 and TRBJ2-1; D is possibly TRBD2 (5 bases). CDR1 is SGHRS, CDR2 YFSETQ, per germline. The CDR3 contains 11 residues. The V and J ends lost 5 bases and 7 bases respectively, with 7 bases between them. Looking up the rest from reference TRBV5-1 and TRBJ2-1 gives the full variable domain: KAGVTQTPRYLIKTRGQQVTLSCSPISGHRSVSWYQQTPGQGLQFLFEYFSETQRNKGNFPGRFSGRQFSNSRSEMNVSTLELGDSALYLCASRRGNEQFFGPGTRLTVL.

V usage is TRBV12-3 or TRBV12-4 and J usage is TRBJ2-2; possibly TRBD2 for D (5 bases). This CDR3 has 14 residues. V lost 1 base and J lost 5, with 8 bases in between. The CDR3 region has the DNA TGTGCCAGCAGTTTAGGAGGGTATACCGGGGAGCTGTTTTTT. Its protein is CASSLGGYTGELFF.

The chain uses TRBV28 and TRBJ1-1; D remains ambiguous. Per the germline V gene, CDR1 is MDHEN and CDR2 is SYDVKM. Between the trimmed V and J ends, which lost 9 bases and 3 bases, there was a span of 11 bases. The CDR3 contains 12 residues. The DNA for the CDR3 is TGTGCCAGTTACGGAGGTTACACTGAAGCTTTCTTT. Translation: CASYGGYTEAFF.

This clonotype was counted between two and nine times. The rearrangement joins TRBV28 to TRBJ2-1; 16 bases match TRBD2. With 7 bases clipped from V and 9 bases from J, the junction kept 21 bases outside the gene matches. The CDR3 extends over 20 amino acids. Germline values: CDR1 MDHEN, CDR2 SYDVKM. CDR3: CASNLNEGLAGGIGWGEQFF. The CDR3, as DNA: TGTGCCAGCAACCTTAACGAGGGACTAGCGGGAGGGATCGGATGGGGTGAGCAGTTCTTC.

Regarding this clonotype: The junction shows a germline mismatch at one end, possibly a read error. This chain uses TRBV6-5 with TRBJ2-7; 15 bases match TRBD2. This CDR3 contains 16 residues. Germline-derived CDR1 and CDR2 are MNHEY and SVGAGI. CDR3 bases: TGTGCCAGCAGTGGGGGACTAGCGGGAGGAGTCTACGAGCAGTGCTTC. Amino acid sequence: CASSGGLAGGVYEQCF.

This clonotype was counted between two and nine times. This chain uses TRBV6-6 with TRBJ2-1; no reliable D call. Per germline, CDR1 MNHNY and CDR2 SVGAGI (reference sequence). The CDR3 totals 14 residues. V lost 6 bases and J lost 3, with 12 bases in between. The CDR3 DNA sequence: TGTGCCAGCAGCCATCAGGAAAACTACAATGAGCAGTTCTTC. This encodes CASSHQENYNEQFF.

The gene calls are TRBV20-1 and TRBJ2-7, with D unclear. Deletions cut 4 bases from V and 0 bases from J, with 10 bases between. This CDR3 spans 13 amino acids. Germline V gene sequence: CDR1 DFQATT, CDR2 SNEGSKA (reference sequence). CDR3 nucleotides: TGCAGTGCTACCGACTCTAACTCCTACGAGCAGTACTTC. It specifies CSATDSNSYEQYF.

This clonotype was counted only a few times. The V and J genes are TRBV6-4 and TRBJ2-3; TRBD2 aligns across 7 bases. The ends lost 4 bases at V and 2 bases at J; junction bases unmatched: 6. This CDR3 is 15 amino acids long. Germline V lookup: CDR1 MRHNA, CDR2 SNTAGT. The CDR3 bases are TGTGCCAGCAGTGTAGCAGCGGGGACCACAGATACGCAGTATTTT. This codes for CASSVAAGTTDTQYF.

This clonotype was seen many times. The chain couples TRBV10-1 to TRBJ2-3, with D uncertain. The V end was cut by 3 bases, the J end by 6 bases, with 10 bases between. The CDR3 extends over 13 amino acids. Per germline, CDR1 WNHNN and CDR2 SYGVQD (reference sequence). The CDR3 spells CASSDGWTDTQYF. CDR3 nucleotides: TGCGCCAGCAGTGACGGGTGGACGGATACGCAGTATTTT.

The chain has TRBV12-5 and TRBJ1-6, with TRBD1 identical over 7 bases. The trim removed 1 base at V and 8 bases at J, leaving 2 bases unmatched. Germline lookup yields CDR1 LGHNT and CDR2 FRNRAP. This CDR3 has 14 residues. The CDR3 sequence is CASGLGDSYSPLHF. CDR3 DNA: TGTGCTAGTGGTTTGGGGGACAGTTATTCACCCCTCCACTTT.

The table lists this clonotype with a few counts. The gene calls are TRBV6-2 or TRBV6-3 and TRBJ2-5, with a tentative D call TRBD1 (7 bases). The germline V gene encodes CDR1 MNHEY and CDR2 SVGEGT. V was shortened by 7 bases and J by 4 bases, with 16 bases between the two germline ends. The CDR3 has 14 residues. The CDR3, as DNA: TGTGCCAGCAACCCCACAGGGGAGGTAGAGACCCAGTACTTC. Translated, it gives CASNPTGEVETQYF.

The chain uses TRBV28 and TRBJ2-5; 7 positions agree with TRBD1. The CDR3 loop spans 14 amino acids. The V gene end was trimmed by 5 bases and the J gene end by 2 bases; junction bases not matched to a gene: 5. The germline V gene has CDR1 MDHEN and CDR2 SYDVKM. CDR3 region: CASSEVGQQETQYF. CDR3 sequence (DNA): TGTGCCAGCAGTGAGGTGGGACAGCAAGAGACCCAGTACTTC.

This clonotype was observed a few times. The chain recombines TRBV4-1 with TRBJ2-1, with D hard to call. V lost 0 bases and J lost 10, with 10 bases in between. Germline CDR1 reads MGHRA; CDR2 reads YSYEKL. The CDR3 runs 13 residues. CDR3: CASSQDLYHEQFF. For the CDR3, the DNA is TGCGCCAGCAGCCAAGATCTCTACCACGAGCAGTTCTTC.

The table lists this clonotype with many counts. The rearrangement links TRBV10-3 to TRBJ2-7; D remains unclear. CDR1 ENHRY and CDR2 SYGVKD come from the germline V gene. The CDR3 totals 16 residues. Trimming took off 0 bases at V and 0 bases at J, with 12 bases between the two ends. The CDR3 DNA reads TGTGCCATCAGTGAGTCTACCAGCTATGACTCCTACGAGCAGTACTTC. Protein: CAISESTSYDSYEQYF.

This clonotype showed up many times. The chain is built from TRBV4-1 and TRBJ2-7, with TRBD1 matching over 12 bases. The CDR3 spans 16 residues. Per the germline V gene, CDR1 is MGHRA and CDR2 is YSYEKL. The junction had 11 bases not matched to a gene; V was cut back by 5 bases and J by 6 bases. CDR3: CASSGRDRGPSFEQYF. The CDR3 DNA is TGCGCCAGCAGCGGCCGGGACAGGGGGCCCTCATTCGAGCAGTACTTC.

This clonotype was seen ten or more times. The V call is TRBV29-1, the J call TRBJ1-1; D may be TRBD1 (6 bases). This CDR3 region has 12 residues. The V and J ends lost 8 bases and 3 bases respectively, with 13 bases between them. Looked up from germline, CDR1 is SQVTM and CDR2 is ANQGSEA. The CDR3 region has the DNA TGCAGCAGTCGGGACACGTACACTGAAGCTTTCTTT. Translated: CSSRDTYTEAFF.

This chain joins TRBV12-3 or TRBV12-4 and TRBJ2-1; D gene unclear. This CDR3 has 12 amino acids. The germline V and J ends were trimmed by 8 bases and 2 bases, with 7 bases remaining between them. CDR3 coding DNA: TGTGCCAGCCAGAGAACCTACAATGAGCAGTTCTTC. The encoded protein is CASQRTYNEQFF.

This clonotype showed up just a few times. The chain carries TRBV6-5 and TRBJ1-5; 10 nucleotides match TRBD1. The CDR3 sequence is 18 residues long. The J segment lost 6 bases and the V segment lost 5 bases, leaving 16 bases of the junction unmatched. The germline V gene encodes CDR1 MNHEY and CDR2 SVGAGI. This chain's CDR3 is CASSKRSGTGVMVQPQHF. In DNA, the CDR3 is TGTGCCAGCAGTAAACGATCCGGGACAGGGGTTATGGTTCAGCCCCAGCATTTT.

This clonotype was seen a handful of times. This rearrangement joins TRBV19 to TRBJ2-7, with D perhaps matching TRBD1 (6 bases). The germline gives CDR1 LNHDA, CDR2 SQIVND (reference sequence). The CDR3 has 15 residues. V was clipped by 8 bases and J by 5 bases, with 22 bases between them. DNA for the CDR3: TGTGCCAGTTCGTCGTCCGCCGACAGGTCCCACGAGCAGTACTTC. This codes for CASSSSADRSHEQYF.

This clonotype was picked up many times. The rearrangement joins TRBV20-1 to TRBJ2-1; 9 bases fit TRBD2. This CDR3 comprises 13 residues. Losses at the gene ends were 5 bases for V and 3 bases for J; bases not matched to a gene: 2. CDR1 is DFQATT, CDR2 SNEGSKA, per germline (reference sequence). As DNA, the CDR3 is TGCAGTGCTTTAGCGGGAGACTACAATGAGCAGTTCTTC. Encoded protein: CSALAGDYNEQFF.

This clonotype came up a few times. The V gene is TRBV7-2, the J gene TRBJ2-7; D perhaps matches TRBD2 (7 bases). Trimming removed 1 base at V and 6 bases at J, with 10 bases between. The V gene's germline CDR1 is SGHTA and CDR2 FQGNSA. The CDR3 consists of 13 residues. The CDR3 is CASSLGGGSEQYF. DNA of the CDR3: TGTGCCAGCAGCTTAGGCGGGGGCTCCGAGCAGTACTTC. Combining the CDR3 with reference TRBV7-2 and TRBJ2-7 gives the whole variable domain GAGVSQSPSNKVTEKGKDVELRCDPISGHTALYWYRQSLGQGLEFLIYFQGNSAPDKSGLPSDRFSAERTGGSVSTLTIQRTQQEDSAVYLCASSLGGGSEQYFGPGTRLTVT.